These 2 T cell receptor beta chains share one sample of origin, sequenced in a study of molecular identifiers for immune sequencing clone quantification. TCRdb ran MiXCR on the PCR reads and lists one entry per CDR3 protein. Among some 320,000 distinct CDR3 sequences listed, about 22% were seen once. Sequences were obtained from naive CD8+ T cells from blood, with Jurkat cell RNA spiked in. This sample's subset: FACS-sorted CD8+CD4-CCR7+CD45RA+ naive T cells. The receptors derive from a human donor in good health. Some libraries in this study had Jurkat cell RNA spiked in.

J is TRBJ2-7 and V is TRBV7-9; no reliable D call. Trimming stripped 7 bases from V and 2 bases from J, with 9 bases between. The CDR3 sequence is 12 residues long. Looked up from germline, CDR1 is SEHNR and CDR2 is FQNEAQ (reference sequence). CDR3 in amino acids: CASTLGTYEQYF. In nucleotides, the CDR3 is TGTGCCAGCACTCTGGGCACCTACGAGCAGTACTTC.

About this clonotype: Given a much more abundant clone one base away, this may be a read error. For the CDR3, the DNA is TGTGCCAGCAGTCCAGGGTTCCGCGAGCAGTGCTTC. Residues: CASSPGFREQCF. The V gene is TRBV28, the J gene TRBJ2-7; tentatively, D is TRBD1 (5 bases). CDR1 and CDR2 from the germline V gene are MDHEN and SYDVKM. This CDR3 comprises 12 residues.